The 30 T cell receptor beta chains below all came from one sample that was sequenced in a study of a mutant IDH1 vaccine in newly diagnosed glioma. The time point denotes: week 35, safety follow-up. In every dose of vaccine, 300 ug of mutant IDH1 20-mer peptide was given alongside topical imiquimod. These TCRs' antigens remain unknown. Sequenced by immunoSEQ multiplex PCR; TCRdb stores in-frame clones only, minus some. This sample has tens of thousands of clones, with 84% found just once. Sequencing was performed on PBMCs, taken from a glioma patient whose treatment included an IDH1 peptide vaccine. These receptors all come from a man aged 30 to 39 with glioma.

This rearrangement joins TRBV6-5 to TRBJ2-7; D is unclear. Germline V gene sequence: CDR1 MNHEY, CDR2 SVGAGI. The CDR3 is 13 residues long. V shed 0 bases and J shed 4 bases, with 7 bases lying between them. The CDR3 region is CASSYSTQYEQYF. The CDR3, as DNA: TGTGCCAGCAGTTACTCGACCCAATACGAGCAGTACTTC.

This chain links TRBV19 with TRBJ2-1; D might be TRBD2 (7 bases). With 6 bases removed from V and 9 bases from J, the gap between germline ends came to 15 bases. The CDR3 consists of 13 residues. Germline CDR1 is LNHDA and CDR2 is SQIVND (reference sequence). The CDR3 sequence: CASSPPGGGEQFF. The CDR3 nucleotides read TGTGCCAGTAGCCCCCCGGGGGGCGGTGAGCAGTTCTTC. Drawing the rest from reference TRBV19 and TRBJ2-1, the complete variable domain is DGGITQSPKYLFRKEGQNVTLSCEQNLNHDAMYWYRQDPGQGLRLIYYSQIVNDFQKGDIAEGYSVSREKKESFPLTVTSAQKNPTAFYLCASSPPGGGEQFFGPGTRLTVL.

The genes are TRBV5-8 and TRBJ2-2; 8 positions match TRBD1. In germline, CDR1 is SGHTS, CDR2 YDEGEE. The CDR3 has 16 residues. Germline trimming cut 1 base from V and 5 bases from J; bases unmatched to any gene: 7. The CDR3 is CASSLRANRGTGELFF. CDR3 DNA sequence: TGTGCCAGCAGCTTGCGGGCAAACAGGGGGACCGGGGAGCTGTTTTTT.

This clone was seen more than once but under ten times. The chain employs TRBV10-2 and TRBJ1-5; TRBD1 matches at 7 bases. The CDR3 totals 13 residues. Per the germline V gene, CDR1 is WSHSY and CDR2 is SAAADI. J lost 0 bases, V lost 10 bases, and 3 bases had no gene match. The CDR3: CATGTDSNQPQHF. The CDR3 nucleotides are TGCGCCACCGGGACAGATAGCAATCAGCCCCAGCATTTT.

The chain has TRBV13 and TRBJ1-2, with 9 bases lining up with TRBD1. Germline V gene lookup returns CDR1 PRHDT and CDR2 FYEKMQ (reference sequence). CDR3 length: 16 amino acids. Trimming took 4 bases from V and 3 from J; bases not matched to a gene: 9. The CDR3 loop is CASSSFRDRVDYGYTF. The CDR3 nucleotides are TGTGCCAGCAGCTCTTTCCGGGACAGGGTAGACTATGGCTACACCTTC.

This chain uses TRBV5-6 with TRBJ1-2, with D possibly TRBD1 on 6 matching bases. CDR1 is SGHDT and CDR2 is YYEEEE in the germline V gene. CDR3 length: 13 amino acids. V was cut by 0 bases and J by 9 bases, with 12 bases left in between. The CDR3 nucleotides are TGTGCCAGCAGCTTGGCTGCCGGGGGCCGCTACACCTTC. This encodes CASSLAAGGRYTF.

As DNA, the CDR3 is TGTGCCAGCAGCGTGACAGGGTTCACAGATACGCAGTATTTT. Amino acids: CASSVTGFTDTQYF. The chain carries TRBV11-3 and TRBJ2-3, with 7 bases lining up with TRBD1. Germline assignment: CDR1 SGHNT and CDR2 YENEEA. The CDR3 extends over 14 amino acids. Losses at the gene ends were 5 bases for V and 2 bases for J; bases not matched to a gene: 4.

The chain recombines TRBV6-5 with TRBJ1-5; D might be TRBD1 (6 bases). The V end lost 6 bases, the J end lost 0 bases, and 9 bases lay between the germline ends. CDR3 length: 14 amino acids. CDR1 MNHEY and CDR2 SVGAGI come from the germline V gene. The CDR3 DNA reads TGTGCCAGCAGACGGGACAATAGCAATCAGCCCCAGCATTTT. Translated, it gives CASRRDNSNQPQHF.

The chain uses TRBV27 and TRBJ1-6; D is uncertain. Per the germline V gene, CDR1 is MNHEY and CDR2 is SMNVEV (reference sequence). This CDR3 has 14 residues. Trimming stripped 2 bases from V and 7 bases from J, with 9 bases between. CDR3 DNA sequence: TGTGCCAGCAGTTTAGGGTTACTAAATTCACCCCTCCACTTT. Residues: CASSLGLLNSPLHF.

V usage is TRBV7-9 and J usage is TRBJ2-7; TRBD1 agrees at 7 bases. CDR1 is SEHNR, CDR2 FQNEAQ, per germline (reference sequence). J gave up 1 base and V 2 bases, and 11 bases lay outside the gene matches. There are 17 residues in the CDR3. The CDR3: CASSLYFGTGASYEQYF. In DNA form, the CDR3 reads TGTGCCAGCAGCTTATATTTCGGCACAGGGGCATCCTACGAGCAGTACTTC.

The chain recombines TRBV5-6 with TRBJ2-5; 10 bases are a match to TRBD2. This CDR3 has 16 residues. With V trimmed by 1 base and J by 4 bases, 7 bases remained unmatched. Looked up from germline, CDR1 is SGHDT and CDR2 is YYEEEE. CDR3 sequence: CASSLTSSGGPETQYF. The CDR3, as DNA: TGTGCCAGCAGCTTGACGTCTAGCGGGGGCCCAGAGACCCAGTACTTC.

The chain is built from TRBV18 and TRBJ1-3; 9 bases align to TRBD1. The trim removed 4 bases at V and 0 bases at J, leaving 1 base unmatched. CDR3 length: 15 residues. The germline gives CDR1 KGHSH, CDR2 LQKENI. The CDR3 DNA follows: TGTGCCAGCTCACTACAGGGGGCCTCTGGAAACACCATATATTTT. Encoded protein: CASSLQGASGNTIYF.

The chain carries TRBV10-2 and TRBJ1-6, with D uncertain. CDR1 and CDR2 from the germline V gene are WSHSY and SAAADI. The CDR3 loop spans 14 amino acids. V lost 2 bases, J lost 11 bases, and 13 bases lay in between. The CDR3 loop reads CASSEAGGGPPLHF. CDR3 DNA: TGCGCCAGCAGTGAGGCAGGTGGTGGGCCACCCCTCCACTTT.

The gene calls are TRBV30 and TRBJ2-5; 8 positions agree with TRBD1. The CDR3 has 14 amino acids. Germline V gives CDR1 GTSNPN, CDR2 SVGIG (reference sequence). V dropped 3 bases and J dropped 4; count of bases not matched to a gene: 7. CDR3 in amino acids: CAWRGGQGGETQYF. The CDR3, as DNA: TGTGCCTGGAGAGGTGGACAGGGAGGAGAGACCCAGTACTTC.

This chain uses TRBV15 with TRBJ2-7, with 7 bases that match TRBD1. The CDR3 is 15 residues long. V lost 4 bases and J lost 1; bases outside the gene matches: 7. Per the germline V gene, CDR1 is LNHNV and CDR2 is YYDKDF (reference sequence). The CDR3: CATSTYLQGSYEQYF. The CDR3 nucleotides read TGTGCCACCAGCACGTACCTACAGGGGTCCTACGAGCAGTACTTC.

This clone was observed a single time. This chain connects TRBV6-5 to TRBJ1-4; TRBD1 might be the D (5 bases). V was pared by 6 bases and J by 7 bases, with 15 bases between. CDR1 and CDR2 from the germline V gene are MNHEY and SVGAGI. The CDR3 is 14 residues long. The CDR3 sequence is CASSRQNTFEKLFF. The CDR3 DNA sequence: TGTGCCAGCAGCCGACAGAACACCTTTGAAAAACTGTTTTTT.

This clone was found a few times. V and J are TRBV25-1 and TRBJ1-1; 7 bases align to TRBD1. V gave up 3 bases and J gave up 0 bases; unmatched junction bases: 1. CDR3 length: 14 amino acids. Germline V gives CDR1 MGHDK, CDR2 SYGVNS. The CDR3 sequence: CASSEGQLNTEAFF. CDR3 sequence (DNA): TGTGCCAGCAGTGAGGGACAGTTGAACACTGAAGCTTTCTTT.

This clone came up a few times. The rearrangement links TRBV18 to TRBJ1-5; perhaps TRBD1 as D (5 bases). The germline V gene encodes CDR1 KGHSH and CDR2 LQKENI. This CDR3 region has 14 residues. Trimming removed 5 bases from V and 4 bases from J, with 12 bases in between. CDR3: CASSTGARNQPQHF. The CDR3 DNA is TGTGCCAGCTCAACAGGCGCCCGGAATCAGCCCCAGCATTTT.

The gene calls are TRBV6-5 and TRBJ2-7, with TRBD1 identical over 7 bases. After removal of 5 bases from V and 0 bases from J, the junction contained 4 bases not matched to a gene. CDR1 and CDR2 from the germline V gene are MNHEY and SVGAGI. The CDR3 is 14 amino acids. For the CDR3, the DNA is TGTGCCAGCAGTACCCGGGACAGCTCCTACGAGCAGTACTTC. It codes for CASSTRDSSYEQYF.

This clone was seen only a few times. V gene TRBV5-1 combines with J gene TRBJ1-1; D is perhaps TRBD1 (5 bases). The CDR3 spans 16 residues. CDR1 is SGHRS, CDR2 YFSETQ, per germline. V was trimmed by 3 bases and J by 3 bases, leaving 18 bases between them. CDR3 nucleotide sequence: TGCGCCAGCAGCTGGGGAGAGGCAGGGAGCGACACTGAAGCTTTCTTT. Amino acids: CASSWGEAGSDTEAFF.

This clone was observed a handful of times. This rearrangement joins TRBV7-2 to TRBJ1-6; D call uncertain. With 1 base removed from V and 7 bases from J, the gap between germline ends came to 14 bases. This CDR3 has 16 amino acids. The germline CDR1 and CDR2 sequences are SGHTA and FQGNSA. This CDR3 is CASSLVPVRNNSPLHF. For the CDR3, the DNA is TGTGCCAGCAGCTTAGTACCGGTCAGAAACAATTCACCCCTCCACTTT.

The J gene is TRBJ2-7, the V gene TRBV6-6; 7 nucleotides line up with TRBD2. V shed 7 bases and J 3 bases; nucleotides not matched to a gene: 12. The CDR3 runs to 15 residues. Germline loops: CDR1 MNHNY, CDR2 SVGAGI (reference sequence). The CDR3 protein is CASTSRGVRNYEQYF. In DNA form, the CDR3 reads TGTGCCAGCACCTCTCGGGGGGTCAGGAACTACGAGCAGTACTTC.

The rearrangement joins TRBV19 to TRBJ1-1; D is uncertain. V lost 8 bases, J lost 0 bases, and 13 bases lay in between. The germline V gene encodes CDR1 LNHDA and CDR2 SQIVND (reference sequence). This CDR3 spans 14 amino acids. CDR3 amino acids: CASPRRRMNTEAFF. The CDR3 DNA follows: TGTGCCAGTCCCCGGCGGAGGATGAACACTGAAGCTTTCTTT.

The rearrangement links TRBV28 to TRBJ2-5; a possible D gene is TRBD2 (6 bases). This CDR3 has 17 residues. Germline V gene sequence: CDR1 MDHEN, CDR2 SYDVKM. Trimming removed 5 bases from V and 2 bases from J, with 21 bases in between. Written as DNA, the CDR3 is TGTGCCAGCAGTCCATTAACGGGAGCGGGCCTTCAAGAGACCCAGTACTTC. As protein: CASSPLTGAGLQETQYF.

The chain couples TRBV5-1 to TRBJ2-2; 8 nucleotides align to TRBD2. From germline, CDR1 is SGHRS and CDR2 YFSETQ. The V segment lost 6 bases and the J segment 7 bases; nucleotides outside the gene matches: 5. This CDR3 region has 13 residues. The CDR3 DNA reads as TGCGCCAGCACCGGCGGGGGGCACGGGGAGCTGTTTTTT. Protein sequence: CASTGGGHGELFF.

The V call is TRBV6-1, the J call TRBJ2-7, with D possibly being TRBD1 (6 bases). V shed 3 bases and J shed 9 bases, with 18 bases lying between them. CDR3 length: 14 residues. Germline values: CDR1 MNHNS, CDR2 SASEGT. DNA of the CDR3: TGTGCCAGCAGTGACGGACCGGACAGCCGGTCGCAGTACTTC. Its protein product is CASSDGPDSRSQYF.

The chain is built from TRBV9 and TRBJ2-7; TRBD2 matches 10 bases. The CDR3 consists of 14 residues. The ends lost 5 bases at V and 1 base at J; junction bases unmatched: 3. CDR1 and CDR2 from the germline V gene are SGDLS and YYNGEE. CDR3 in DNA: TGTGCCAGCAGTGAGACTAGCGGGTCCTACGAGCAGTACTTC. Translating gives CASSETSGSYEQYF. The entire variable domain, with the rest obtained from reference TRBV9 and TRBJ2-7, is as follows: DSGVTQTPKHLITATGQRVTLRCSPRSGDLSVYWYQQSLDQGLQFLIQYYNGEERAKGNILERFSAQQFPDLHSELNLSSLELGDSALYFCASSETSGSYEQYFGPGTRLTVT.

The CDR3 loop reads CASSLGAPRETQYF. CDR3 nucleotide sequence: TGCGCCAGCAGCTTGGGGGCGCCTCGAGAGACCCAGTACTTC. The chain links TRBV5-1 to TRBJ2-5, with no clear D. This CDR3 is built from 14 residues. The V and J ends lost 0 bases and 4 bases respectively, with 10 bases between them. Germline CDR1 and CDR2: SGHRS and YFSETQ. Filled out from reference TRBV5-1 and TRBJ2-5, the complete variable domain reads KAGVTQTPRYLIKTRGQQVTLSCSPISGHRSVSWYQQTPGQGLQFLFEYFSETQRNKGNFPGRFSGRQFSNSRSEMNVSTLELGDSALYLCASSLGAPRETQYFGPGTRLLVL.

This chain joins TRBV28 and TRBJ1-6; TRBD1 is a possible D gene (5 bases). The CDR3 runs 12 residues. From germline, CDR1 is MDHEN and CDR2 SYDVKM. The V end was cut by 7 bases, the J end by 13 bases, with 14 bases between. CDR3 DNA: TGTGCCAGCACTATGCTGGGGGTCCCCCTCCACTTT. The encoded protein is CASTMLGVPLHF.

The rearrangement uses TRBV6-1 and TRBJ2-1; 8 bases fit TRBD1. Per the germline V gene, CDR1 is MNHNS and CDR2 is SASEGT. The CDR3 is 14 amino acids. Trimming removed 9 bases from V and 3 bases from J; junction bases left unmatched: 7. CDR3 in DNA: TGTGCCAGTGGCGGCGGACAGGGCTACAATGAGCAGTTCTTC. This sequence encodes CASGGGQGYNEQFF.